This T cell receptor (beta chain) was recovered during a study of cytomegalovirus exposure and HLA in healthy donors. Study results and caveats: The listing of 150 to 200 TCR beta chains classed them as cytomegalovirus-associated.

Profiled with immunoSEQ multiplex PCR; TCRdb holds only in-frame clones, not every one. The sample lists approximately 170,000 clones, roughly 84% seen once, with 10% in the top ten. Worth noting for this clone: Its antigen is as yet unknown.

Germline CDR1 is MDHEN and CDR2 is SYDVKM. The CDR3 loop spans 18 amino acids. Between the trimmed V and J ends, which lost 5 bases and 8 bases, there was a span of 28 bases. The receptor was derived from a man aged 30 to 39 in good health and CMV-seropositive. Sequencing input: PBMCs. The V gene is TRBV28, the J gene TRBJ1-5; D is perhaps TRBD1 (6 bases). DNA for the CDR3: TGTGCCAGCAGTCCACCTCGACCTTGGACAGAGAGGTTTGAGCCCCAGCATTTT. It yields the protein CASSPPRPWTERFEPQHF.